The 15 T cell receptor beta chains in this list originate from one sample, sequenced in a study of blood T cell repertoires in COVID-19. Method: immunoSEQ multiplex PCR; TCRdb's copy keeps in-frame clones and lacks some. The table includes 470,000 or so clones, approximately 85% detected once. The material sequenced was peripheral blood. These receptors were obtained from a human donor in a cohort sampled during active COVID-19.

This chain links TRBV5-4 with TRBJ1-1; TRBD1 might be the D (5 bases). The CDR3 has 14 residues. CDR1 SGHNT and CDR2 YYREEE come from the germline V gene (reference sequence). Trimming left V 3 bases short and J 1 base short, with 10 bases between. The CDR3 sequence: CASSSRVWNTEAFF. The CDR3 DNA is TGTGCCAGCAGCTCCAGGGTTTGGAACACTGAAGCTTTCTTT.

The gene calls are TRBV7-3 and TRBJ1-1; TRBD1 aligns across 7 bases. Germline V gene lookup returns CDR1 SGHTA and CDR2 FQGTGA. The CDR3 spans 12 residues. J lost 10 bases, V lost 6 bases, and 8 bases had no gene match. The CDR3 protein is CASRGDRDAAFF. In DNA, the CDR3 is TGTGCCAGCAGAGGCGACAGGGACGCAGCTTTCTTT. The full variable domain, completed using reference TRBV7-3 and TRBJ1-1, is GAGVSQTPSNKVTEKGKYVELRCDPISGHTALYWYRQSLGQGPEFLIYFQGTGAADDSGLPNDRFFAVRPEGSVSTLKIQRTERGDSAVYLCASRGDRDAAFFGQGTRLTVV.

The chain joins TRBV19 to TRBJ1-5; no clear D. The CDR3 has 13 amino acids. V lost 7 bases and J lost 3, with 10 bases in between. Germline V gene lookup returns CDR1 LNHDA and CDR2 SQIVND (reference sequence). The CDR3 DNA reads as TGTGCCAGTACTGTGATACACAATCAGCCCCAGCATTTT. This sequence encodes CASTVIHNQPQHF.

This chain links TRBV20-1 with TRBJ2-5; tentative D call: TRBD1 (6 bases). CDR1 and CDR2 from the germline V gene are DFQATT and SNEGSKA (reference sequence). The CDR3 extends over 11 amino acids. V dropped 7 bases and J dropped 3 bases, with 9 bases sitting between them. The CDR3: CSGGQKETQYF. The CDR3 bases are TGCAGTGGGGGGCAAAAAGAGACCCAGTACTTC.

The genes are TRBV2 and TRBJ1-1; tentative D call: TRBD1 (5 bases). The V gene's germline CDR1 is SNHLY and CDR2 FYNNEI. V shed 6 bases and J shed 2 bases, with 10 bases lying between them. The CDR3 is 13 residues long. CDR3 DNA: TGTGCCAGCAGCGGGGGGGGTAACACTGAAGCTTTCTTT. Translation gives CASSGGGNTEAFF.

This chain joins TRBV7-2 and TRBJ2-1, with 8 bases that match TRBD2. Germline assignment: CDR1 SGHTA and CDR2 FQGNSA. V trimming: 5 bases; J trimming: 2 bases; junction bases outside the gene matches: 5. The CDR3 has 15 residues. The CDR3 loop reads CASSVSGGPYNEQFF. CDR3 DNA sequence: TGTGCCAGCAGCGTAAGCGGGGGACCCTACAATGAGCAGTTCTTC.

The chain has TRBV13 and TRBJ1-2; D gene unclear. Trimming pared 0 bases from V and 7 bases from J, leaving 12 bases between. This CDR3 contains 14 residues. CDR1 is PRHDT, CDR2 FYEKMQ, per germline (reference sequence). CDR3 protein: CASSLGRVSGGYTF. For the CDR3, the DNA is TGTGCCAGCAGCTTAGGCCGGGTGTCTGGTGGCTACACCTTC. The whole variable domain, remainder taken from reference TRBV13 and TRBJ1-2, is AAGVIQSPRHLIKEKRETATLKCYPIPRHDTVYWYQQGPGQDPQFLISFYEKMQSDKGSIPDRFSAQQFSDYHSELNMSSLELGDSALYFCASSLGRVSGGYTFGSGTRLTVV.

This chain uses TRBV25-1 with TRBJ1-2, with D maybe TRBD1 (5 bases). Germline V gives CDR1 MGHDK, CDR2 SYGVNS. The V and J ends lost 3 bases and 0 bases respectively, with 14 bases between them. This CDR3 is built from 16 residues. CDR3 sequence: CASSDPARDSNYGYTF. For the CDR3, the DNA is TGTGCCAGCAGTGATCCCGCCAGGGACTCTAACTATGGCTACACCTTC.

The chain links TRBV2 to TRBJ1-2; TRBD1 is a possible D gene (6 bases). CDR1 and CDR2 from the germline V gene are SNHLY and FYNNEI. The V and J ends lost 8 bases and 0 bases respectively, with 10 bases between them. The CDR3 contains 13 residues. CDR3 region: CASGQGTNYGYTF. DNA of the CDR3: TGTGCCAGCGGGCAGGGGACTAACTATGGCTACACCTTC. Complete variable domain (other parts from reference TRBV2 and TRBJ1-2): EPEVTQTPSHQVTQMGQEVILRCVPISNHLYFYWYRQILGQKVEFLVSFYNNEISEKSEIFDDQFSVERPDGSNFTLKIRSTKLEDSAMYFCASGQGTNYGYTFGSGTRLTVV.

The V gene is TRBV28, the J gene TRBJ2-3, with D perhaps matching TRBD1 (6 bases). Trimming took 8 bases from V and 2 from J, leaving 14 bases between them. The germline gives CDR1 MDHEN, CDR2 SYDVKM. The CDR3 has 14 amino acids. The CDR3 nucleotides are TGTGCCAGCCAGGGGTCTTCCTCCACAGATACGCAGTATTTT. This sequence encodes CASQGSSSTDTQYF.

The chain has TRBV10-3 and TRBJ2-1, with 8 bases aligning to TRBD1. CDR1 is ENHRY, CDR2 SYGVKD, per germline. The V and J ends lost 4 bases and 1 base, in that order; junction bases with no gene match: 6. This CDR3 has 16 residues. In DNA, the CDR3 is TGTGCCATCAGTGTGACAGGGGAGAGTTCCTACAATGAGCAGTTCTTC. It codes for CAISVTGESSYNEQFF.

The gene calls are TRBV5-1 and TRBJ1-5; 10 bases map to TRBD1. Germline trimming cut 4 bases from V and 6 bases from J; bases unmatched to any gene: 7. Germline V gene data show CDR1 as SGHRS and CDR2 as YFSETQ. The CDR3 contains 15 residues. The chain's CDR3 is CASSPGQGMVQPQHF. For the CDR3, the DNA is TGCGCCAGCAGCCCGGGACAGGGGATGGTTCAGCCCCAGCATTTT. Supplemented by reference TRBV5-1 and TRBJ1-5, the full variable domain reads KAGVTQTPRYLIKTRGQQVTLSCSPISGHRSVSWYQQTPGQGLQFLFEYFSETQRNKGNFPGRFSGRQFSNSRSEMNVSTLELGDSALYLCASSPGQGMVQPQHFGDGTRLSIL.

The V and J genes are TRBV7-2 and TRBJ1-4; D is unclear. V lost 6 bases and J 3 bases, leaving 14 bases between the germline ends. Germline loops: CDR1 SGHTA, CDR2 FQGNSA. CDR3 length: 15 amino acids. The CDR3 sequence: CASRQGSPANEKLFF. The CDR3 DNA sequence: TGTGCCAGCAGACAAGGGAGTCCGGCTAATGAAAAACTGTTTTTT.

This clone was seen only once. V gene TRBV19 combines with J gene TRBJ1-2; TRBD1 matches 7 bases. This CDR3 spans 14 amino acids. Germline CDR1 is LNHDA and CDR2 is SQIVND (reference sequence). The junction had 9 bases not matched to a gene; V was cut back by 6 bases and J by 5 bases. CDR3 residues: CASRHSGTAYGYTF. The CDR3 DNA follows: TGTGCCAGTAGACATTCCGGGACAGCATATGGCTACACCTTC.

The rearrangement links TRBV3-1 (or the pseudogene TRBV3-2) to TRBJ2-7, with 8 nucleotides matching TRBD1. V lost 4 bases, J lost 5 bases, and 10 bases stayed unmatched. Germline CDR1 and CDR2: LGHDT and YNNKEL (reference sequence). CDR3 length: 15 residues. The CDR3 region is CASSPGQDRVNEQYF. The CDR3 nucleotides are TGTGCCAGCAGCCCAGGGCAGGACAGGGTCAACGAGCAGTACTTC.